Shown below are 8 T cell receptor beta chains from a single sample sequenced in a study of cytomegalovirus exposure and HLA in healthy donors. A multiplex PCR was run with 60 Vbeta primers and 13 Jbeta primers. TCRdb's table, derived via immunoSEQ multiplex PCR, lists solely in-frame clones and lacks some. The sample yields 95,000 to 150,000 clones, 60% to 85% seen once. Sequenced: PBMCs. Every receptor here comes from a man between 25 and 39 years old in good health and CMV-seronegative.

V gene TRBV6-1 combines with J gene TRBJ1-1, with a possible D match to TRBD1 (5 bases). With 8 bases removed from V and 1 base from J, the gap between germline ends came to 11 bases. The CDR3 spans 13 residues. The germline CDR1 and CDR2 sequences are MNHNS and SASEGT. The CDR3 coding sequence is TGTGCCAGCCCTCGGGGGACGAACACTGAAGCTTTCTTT. This sequence encodes CASPRGTNTEAFF.

The table lists this clone with a few counts. This rearrangement joins TRBV7-9 to TRBJ2-1, with TRBD2 identical over 8 bases. The germline V gene has CDR1 SEHNR and CDR2 FQNEAQ (reference sequence). The CDR3 contains 12 residues. After removal of 5 bases from V and 10 bases from J, the junction contained 4 bases not matched to a gene. The CDR3 spells CASSLSGKEQFF. The CDR3 DNA follows: TGTGCCAGCAGCCTTAGCGGGAAAGAGCAGTTCTTC.

J is TRBJ1-5 and V is TRBV19; D might be TRBD1 (6 bases). The V end was cut by 2 bases, the J end by 7 bases, with 15 bases between. The germline gives CDR1 LNHDA, CDR2 SQIVND (reference sequence). This CDR3 comprises 15 residues. The CDR3 sequence is CASSIRQGPGQPQHF. CDR3 coding DNA: TGTGCCAGTAGTATACGGCAGGGGCCTGGCCAGCCCCAGCATTTT.

This sequence joins TRBV28 and TRBJ1-2; D call uncertain. The CDR3 loop spans 12 amino acids. The germline gives CDR1 MDHEN, CDR2 SYDVKM. V was trimmed by 2 bases and J by 3 bases, leaving 4 bases between them. Here the CDR3 DNA reads TGTGCCAGCAGTTTACAGGACTATGGCTACACCTTC. It codes for CASSLQDYGYTF.

CDR3 sequence reads: CASSRQFDTEAFF. CDR3 sequence (DNA): TGTGCCAGCAGCCGACAGTTCGACACTGAAGCTTTCTTT. This chain uses TRBV7-2 with TRBJ1-1; a possible D gene is TRBD1 (5 bases). V was pared by 5 bases and J by 3 bases, with 10 bases between. Germline CDR1 reads SGHTA; CDR2 reads FQGNSA. The CDR3 has 13 amino acids.

J is TRBJ2-4 and V is TRBV19, with TRBD1 as a possible D gene (5 bases). CDR1 LNHDA and CDR2 SQIVND come from the germline V gene (reference sequence). The CDR3 runs to 15 residues. Trimming took off 8 bases at V and 2 bases at J, with 16 bases between the two ends. CDR3 DNA sequence: TGTGCCAGTTATTATACAGGTGGACCCAAAAACATTCAGTACTTC. It is translated as CASYYTGGPKNIQYF.

This chain links TRBV27 with TRBJ1-2, with a tentative D call TRBD1 (6 bases). V gave up 2 bases and J gave up 8 bases, with 15 bases separating them. The germline V gene has CDR1 MNHEY and CDR2 SMNVEV (reference sequence). This CDR3 spans 14 amino acids. CDR3 in DNA: TGTGCCAGCAGTTTACTGGGGGCGCGGTACGGCTACACCTTC. Protein: CASSLLGARYGYTF.

The chain carries TRBV6-5 and TRBJ2-3; D is uncertain. Germline values: CDR1 MNHEY, CDR2 SVGAGI. There are 14 residues in the CDR3. V was shortened by 4 bases and J by 2 bases, with 10 bases between the two germline ends. The CDR3 region is CASSSNQVTDTQYF. The CDR3 region has the DNA TGTGCCAGCAGTTCAAACCAGGTCACAGATACGCAGTATTTT.